These 27 T cell receptor beta chains came from one sample sequenced in a study of T cell repertoires in cytomegalovirus infection. Using its own MiXCR run on the reads, TCRdb lists one record per CDR3 protein. This table holds under 95,000 distinct CDR3 sequences, about 4.2% found once. The sequenced sample consisted of PBMCs. These receptors all stem from a human donor in good health (CMV status not recorded). Some clones in this sample may be carry-over from other donors' samples.

The rearrangement joins TRBV5-5 to TRBJ2-3, with D unresolved. Trimming shortened V by 0 bases and J by 3 bases, and 14 bases separated the two germline ends. This CDR3 is built from 16 residues. CDR1 and CDR2 from the germline V gene are SGHKS and YYEKEE (reference sequence). CDR3 region: CASSLAPGLVTDTQYF. CDR3 bases: TGTGCCAGCAGCTTGGCCCCAGGCCTGGTAACAGATACGCAGTATTTT.

The table lists this clonotype with many counts. V is TRBV11-2 and J is TRBJ2-3; D gene unclear. Trimming stripped 2 bases from V and 6 bases from J, with 12 bases between. Germline CDR1 reads SGHAT; CDR2 reads FQNNGV. The CDR3 is made up of 14 amino acids. Here the CDR3 DNA reads TGTGCCAGCAGCTTAAGTTTACAGCCGGATACGCAGTATTTT. Its translation is CASSLSLQPDTQYF.

This clonotype was counted many times. This chain uses TRBV28 with TRBJ1-4, with 7 positions matching TRBD1. Unmatched junction bases numbered 7, after V lost 7 bases and J lost 8 bases. CDR1 is MDHEN, CDR2 SYDVKM, per germline. The CDR3 sequence is 13 residues long. The CDR3 sequence: CASMRQGNEKLFF. The CDR3 region has the DNA TGTGCCAGCATGCGACAGGGAAACGAAAAACTGTTTTTT. The full variable domain, completed using reference TRBV28 and TRBJ1-4, is DVKVTQSSRYLVKRTGEKVFLECVQDMDHENMFWYRQDPGLGLRLIYFSYDVKMKEKGDIPEGYSVSREKKERFSLILESASTNQTSMYLCASMRQGNEKLFFGSGTQLSVL.

This chain uses TRBV7-2 with TRBJ1-3; D is unclear. CDR1 is SGHTA, CDR2 FQGNSA, per germline. The CDR3 sequence is 14 residues long. Trimming removed 7 bases at V and 3 bases at J, with 13 bases between. CDR3 sequence: CASTDRGFGNTIYF. CDR3 coding DNA: TGTGCCAGCACCGACCGTGGGTTTGGAAACACCATATATTTT. Complete variable domain (other parts from reference TRBV7-2 and TRBJ1-3): GAGVSQSPSNKVTEKGKDVELRCDPISGHTALYWYRQSLGQGLEFLIYFQGNSAPDKSGLPSDRFSAERTGGSVSTLTIQRTQQEDSAVYLCASTDRGFGNTIYFGEGSWLTVV.

In this sample, this clonotype turned up many times. The chain couples TRBV28 to TRBJ1-4; D gene unclear. The CDR3 runs to 11 residues. Trimming shortened V by 6 bases and J by 8 bases, and 7 bases separated the two germline ends. Germline CDR1 reads MDHEN; CDR2 reads SYDVKM. This chain's CDR3 is CASSNLEKLFF. CDR3 coding DNA: TGTGCCAGCAGCAATTTGGAAAAACTGTTTTTT.

In this sample, this clonotype turned up many times. V is TRBV7-3 and J is TRBJ2-3, with TRBD1 identical over 7 bases. Per germline, CDR1 SGHTA and CDR2 FQGTGA. The CDR3 contains 18 residues. The J segment lost 2 bases and the V segment lost 2 bases, leaving 13 bases of the junction unmatched. In DNA, the CDR3 is TGTGCCAGCAGCTTAGTGGGACAGACAAAACACTTCACAGATACGCAGTATTTT. As protein: CASSLVGQTKHFTDTQYF.

This clonotype was observed at least ten times. The rearrangement links TRBV28 to TRBJ2-7, with 9 bases aligning to TRBD1. Germline V gene lookup returns CDR1 MDHEN and CDR2 SYDVKM. This CDR3 spans 15 amino acids. After removal of 5 bases from V and 2 bases from J, the junction contained 7 bases not matched to a gene. This chain's CDR3 is CASSAGQGSTYEQYF. CDR3 coding DNA: TGTGCCAGCAGTGCCGGACAGGGGTCTACCTACGAGCAGTACTTC.

This clonotype was seen repeatedly, ten times or more. The rearrangement uses TRBV6-6 and TRBJ2-1; D gene uncertain. The CDR3 consists of 16 residues. Deletions cut 2 bases from V and 2 bases from J, with 13 bases between. Germline assignment: CDR1 MNHNY and CDR2 SVGAGI (reference sequence). This chain's CDR3 is CASSYETPLTYNEQFF. CDR3 DNA: TGTGCCAGCAGTTACGAGACACCCCTTACCTACAATGAGCAGTTCTTC.

A remark on this clonotype: A much larger clone differs by one base, so this may be a read error. The CDR3 ends on some other residue instead of the conserved phenylalanine or tryptophan, so this is likely a read error. This chain joins TRBV7-2 and TRBJ2-2, with 8 bases matching TRBD1. The J segment lost 5 bases and the V segment lost 5 bases, leaving 7 bases of the junction unmatched. This CDR3 has 15 amino acids. Germline loops: CDR1 SGHTA, CDR2 FQGNSA. CDR3: CASSRGQGLTGELFL. Written as DNA, the CDR3 is TGTGCCAGCAGCCGCGGACAGGGATTAACCGGGGAGCTGTTTTTA.

Comment on this clonotype: This may stem from a read error, because a much larger clone lies one nucleotide away. The chain employs TRBV6-6 and TRBJ2-1; no clear D gene. In germline, CDR1 is MNHNY, CDR2 SVGAGI (reference sequence). The CDR3 has 15 amino acids. CDR3 bases: TGTACCAGCAGTTATACCCCGAGTCGCTACAATGAGCAGTTCTTC. Residues: CTSSYTPSRYNEQFF.

This clonotype has at least ten counts. The chain carries TRBV6-2 or TRBV6-3 and TRBJ2-7, with TRBD2 matching 7 bases. Germline CDR1 reads MNHEY; CDR2 reads SVGEGT. Trimming took 3 bases from V and 5 from J; bases not matched to a gene: 7. The length of the CDR3 is 14 residues. In DNA, the CDR3 is TGTGCCAGCAGTTATTGGAGCGGGATGGACGAGCAGTACTTC. Protein: CASSYWSGMDEQYF.

This clonotype was recorded many times. The rearrangement joins TRBV12-3 or TRBV12-4 to TRBJ1-5; no clear D gene. This CDR3 contains 13 residues. Trimming stripped 4 bases from V and 3 bases from J, with 7 bases between. CDR3 sequence reads: CASSSKDNQPQHF. The CDR3 bases are TGTGCCAGCAGTTCCAAAGACAATCAGCCCCAGCATTTT.

This clonotype was counted at least ten times. The CDR3 loop reads CASSASSGSNTQYF. The CDR3, as DNA: TGTGCCAGCAGTGCTTCTAGCGGGAGTAATACGCAGTATTTT. J is TRBJ2-3 and V is TRBV6-2 or TRBV6-3; TRBD2 matches at 10 bases. Germline V lookup: CDR1 MNHEY, CDR2 SVGEGT. This CDR3 has 14 amino acids. J gave up 7 bases and V 5 bases, and 6 bases lay outside the gene matches.

Many counts were recorded for this clonotype. The rearrangement links TRBV6-1 to TRBJ1-4; perhaps TRBD1 as D (6 bases). The V and J ends lost 6 bases and 4 bases respectively, with 15 bases between them. Germline V gene data show CDR1 as MNHNS and CDR2 as SASEGT. The CDR3 has 15 amino acids. The CDR3 nucleotides read TGTGCCAGCAGGCAAACGACAGGCGGTAATGAAAAACTGTTTTTT. Translated, it gives CASRQTTGGNEKLFF.

This clonotype was counted ten times or more. The chain combines TRBV12-3 or TRBV12-4 with TRBJ2-1; D remains unclear. V was pared by 4 bases and J by 5 bases, with 9 bases between. The CDR3 runs to 13 residues. CDR3 protein: CASSSDQDNEQFF. The CDR3 DNA follows: TGTGCCAGCAGTTCAGACCAGGACAATGAGCAGTTCTTC.

This clonotype was seen at least ten times. The chain couples TRBV27 to TRBJ2-1, with D tentatively TRBD2 (5 bases). Germline CDR1 reads MNHEY; CDR2 reads SMNVEV (reference sequence). The length of the CDR3 is 14 residues. The V gene lost 5 bases and the J gene lost 5 bases, with 13 bases spanning the gap. The CDR3 nucleotides read TGTGCCAGCAGTCCCCTGCGGGTTCACAATGAGCAGTTCTTC. Its protein product is CASSPLRVHNEQFF.

This clonotype was seen ten or more times. V gene TRBV7-2 combines with J gene TRBJ2-7; no definite D call. V lost 0 bases to trimming and J lost 5 bases, with 2 bases between them. The CDR3 is 11 residues long. Per the germline V gene, CDR1 is SGHTA and CDR2 is FQGNSA. The CDR3 nucleotides read TGTGCCAGCAGCTTAGCCCACGAGCAGTACTTC. As protein: CASSLAHEQYF.

This clonotype was recorded many times. The rearrangement joins TRBV25-1 to TRBJ1-6; D remains unclear. The CDR3 length is 14 residues. V was cut by 3 bases and J by 11 bases, with 14 bases left in between. Germline V gene data show CDR1 as MGHDK and CDR2 as SYGVNS. The CDR3 DNA reads as TGTGCCAGCAGTGAGGTCCATCCTTTGGCACCCCTCCACTTT. Translated, it gives CASSEVHPLAPLHF.

The CDR3 reads CASSSRWTGVRTEAFF. CDR3 DNA sequence: TGTGCCAGCAGCTCCCGTTGGACAGGGGTCAGAACTGAAGCTTTCTTT. The chain employs TRBV7-2 and TRBJ1-1; 9 bases agree with TRBD1. CDR3 length equals 16 residues. The V segment lost 4 bases and the J segment 5 bases; nucleotides outside the gene matches: 11. Per the germline V gene, CDR1 is SGHTA and CDR2 is FQGNSA.

This clonotype was counted at least ten times. This chain connects TRBV7-8 to TRBJ2-4; D is possibly TRBD1 (5 bases). V was pared by 5 bases and J by 9 bases, with 14 bases between. This CDR3 has 13 residues. The germline gives CDR1 SGHVS, CDR2 FQNEAQ. This CDR3 is CASSAHQGRIQYF. Written as DNA, the CDR3 is TGTGCCAGCAGCGCCCACCAGGGTCGCATTCAGTACTTC.

This clonotype appeared many times. The rearrangement joins TRBV4-1 to TRBJ1-3; D gene uncertain. This CDR3 region has 17 residues. V was pared by 1 base and J by 0 bases, with 13 bases between. CDR1 and CDR2 (germline): MGHRA, YSYEKL. The CDR3 sequence: CASSQAGAQSSGNTIYF. The CDR3 DNA reads TGCGCCAGCAGCCAAGCGGGAGCCCAAAGCTCTGGAAACACCATATATTTT.

This clonotype appeared many times. The CDR3 sequence is CASSLVQGLNNEQFF. The CDR3 DNA sequence: TGTGCCAGCAGCTTAGTACAGGGACTCAACAATGAGCAGTTCTTC. The chain is built from TRBV7-2 and TRBJ2-1; D assignment may be TRBD1 or TRBD2 (6 bases each). The length of the CDR3 is 15 residues. Trimming pared 1 base from V and 5 bases from J, leaving 12 bases between. Germline CDR1 SGHTA, CDR2 FQGNSA.

This clonotype was seen repeatedly, ten times or more. V and J are TRBV7-2 and TRBJ1-5, with TRBD1 identical over 12 bases. With V trimmed by 5 bases and J by 3 bases, 2 bases remained unmatched. CDR3 length: 15 residues. Germline V gene data show CDR1 as SGHTA and CDR2 as FQGNSA. Here the CDR3 DNA reads TGTGCCAGCAGCAGGGACAGGGGGCTCAATCAGCCCCAGCATTTT. It yields the protein CASSRDRGLNQPQHF.

This clonotype was seen repeatedly, ten times or more. The chain joins TRBV6-2 or TRBV6-3 to TRBJ1-1; TRBD1 might be the D (5 bases). Between the trimmed V and J ends, which lost 6 bases and 1 base, there was a span of 18 bases. Germline assignment: CDR1 MNHEY and CDR2 SVGEGT. The CDR3 length is 16 residues. CDR3 in amino acids: CASRQDMTDWNTEAFF. The CDR3 DNA is TGTGCCAGCAGACAAGACATGACAGACTGGAACACTGAAGCTTTCTTT.

At least ten counts were recorded for this clonotype. The genes are TRBV27 and TRBJ1-2; 7 nucleotides line up with TRBD1. The V gene end was trimmed by 6 bases and the J gene end by 6 bases; junction bases not matched to a gene: 7. Germline V lookup: CDR1 MNHEY, CDR2 SMNVEV (reference sequence). The CDR3 totals 13 residues. CDR3 sequence reads: CASRADRVDGYTF. In DNA form, the CDR3 reads TGTGCCAGCAGAGCCGACAGGGTTGATGGCTACACCTTC.

This clonotype was seen repeatedly, ten times or more. V usage is TRBV7-2 and J usage is TRBJ1-1; no clear D gene. The CDR3 has 13 residues. Germline V gene lookup returns CDR1 SGHTA and CDR2 FQGNSA. The ends were cut back, 1 base at V and 2 bases at J, with 5 bases in the middle. CDR3 sequence (DNA): TGTGCCAGCAGCTTAGGGTACAACACTGAAGCTTTCTTT. This encodes CASSLGYNTEAFF.

This clonotype was seen many times. The chain uses TRBV20-1 and TRBJ1-1; 8 nucleotides line up with TRBD1. The CDR3 is made up of 12 amino acids. J lost 4 bases, V lost 6 bases, and 4 bases had no gene match. The germline V gene encodes CDR1 DFQATT and CDR2 SNEGSKA (reference sequence). The CDR3 sequence: CSAADRVTEAFF. CDR3 nucleotide sequence: TGCAGTGCCGCGGACAGGGTCACTGAAGCTTTCTTT.